The 21 T cell receptor beta chains in this list originate from one sample, sequenced in a study of blood T cells in healthy people across ages. Next came a second PCR, run for about 6 to 11 cycles, which used a sample-barcoded 5' primer along with a J-beta primer mix. TCRdb reprocessed the 5' RACE reads via MiXCR and lists one record per CDR3 protein. The sample holds 600,000 to 900,000 distinct CDR3 sequences, 20% to 30% seen once. The sample was also reused in another study, on T cells of mothers and their children.

The sample comprised blood. Receptor source: a boy younger than 18 in good health.

J is TRBJ2-7 and V is TRBV24-1, with D possibly TRBD2 on 5 matching bases. Germline CDR1 reads KGHDR; CDR2 reads SFDVKD. This CDR3 spans 16 amino acids. V was pared by 1 base and J by 5 bases, with 17 bases between. The CDR3 here is CATSDLKWAGTNEQYF. DNA of the CDR3: TGTGCCACCAGTGATTTAAAGTGGGCGGGCACCAACGAGCAGTACTTC.

This clonotype was observed a handful of times. This sequence joins TRBV29-1 and TRBJ2-1; 10 bases fit TRBD1. The end of the DNA is better explained by TRBJ2-7, so the J call may be wrong. The CDR3 has 13 residues. Germline V gives CDR1 SQVTM, CDR2 ANQGSEA. The CDR3 coding sequence is TGCAGCGCAGGGGACAGGGGTCTCAACGAGCAGTACTTC. Translated: CSAGDRGLNEQYF.

This clonotype has more than one count but fewer than ten. The chain uses TRBV28 and TRBJ2-5; 8 bases map to TRBD2. V shed 4 bases and J 11 bases; nucleotides not matched to a gene: 12. Germline V CDR1 and CDR2: MDHEN, SYDVKM. CDR3 length: 14 residues. The CDR3 spells CASSSLRAPGGQYF. Written as DNA, the CDR3 is TGTGCCAGCAGTTCACTCCGGGCACCGGGGGGGCAGTACTTC. Full variable domain (missing parts from reference TRBV28 and TRBJ2-5): DVKVTQSSRYLVKRTGEKVFLECVQDMDHENMFWYRQDPGLGLRLIYFSYDVKMKEKGDIPEGYSVSREKKERFSLILESASTNQTSMYLCASSSLRAPGGQYFGPGTRLLVL.

V and J are TRBV10-3 and TRBJ2-5; D might be TRBD2 (5 bases). Germline-derived CDR1 and CDR2 are ENHRY and SYGVKD. V gave up 0 bases and J gave up 0 bases, with 8 bases separating them. The CDR3 totals 15 residues. The CDR3 bases are TGTGCCATCAGTGAGTCCACGAGGGACCAAGAGACCCAGTACTTC. Amino acid sequence: CAISESTRDQETQYF.

The gene calls are TRBV12-3 or TRBV12-4 and TRBJ2-7; 7 positions agree with TRBD1. V lost 7 bases and J lost 4; bases outside the gene matches: 7. This CDR3 has 13 amino acids. This CDR3 reads CASNQMTGYEQYF. The CDR3, as DNA: TGTGCCAGCAACCAGATGACAGGGTACGAGCAGTACTTC.

For the CDR3, the DNA is TGTGCCAGCACTCGGACACTGAAACAGACCCAGTACTTC. Encoded protein: CASTRTLKQTQYF. The chain carries TRBV28 and TRBJ2-1; maybe TRBD1 (5 bases). Judging by the DNA end, TRBJ2-5 fits better; the J call may be wrong. Looked up from germline, CDR1 is MDHEN and CDR2 is SYDVKM. The CDR3 runs to 13 residues.

V is TRBV7-9 and J is TRBJ1-2; D perhaps matches TRBD1 (5 bases). The ends were cut back, 6 bases at V and 0 bases at J, with 11 bases in the middle. There are 14 residues in the CDR3. The germline V gene has CDR1 SEHNR and CDR2 FQNEAQ (reference sequence). CDR3 in DNA: TGTGCCAGCAGTACCTTGACAGCTAACTATGGCTACACCTTC. Residues: CASSTLTANYGYTF. The full variable domain, rest sourced from reference TRBV7-9 and TRBJ1-2, is DTGVSQNPRHKITKRGQNVTFRCDPISEHNRLYWYRQTLGQGPEFLTYFQNEAQLEKSRLLSDRFSAERPKGSFSTLEIQRTEQGDSAMYLCASSTLTANYGYTFGSGTRLTVV.

The V gene is TRBV14, the J gene TRBJ2-1; D perhaps matches TRBD1 (6 bases). CDR3 length: 18 amino acids. From germline, CDR1 is SGHDN and CDR2 FVKESK. V lost 5 bases and J 4 bases, leaving 24 bases between the germline ends. The CDR3 loop reads CASSSNKDPGTLYNEQFF. CDR3 coding DNA: TGTGCCAGCAGCTCCAACAAGGACCCCGGGACACTATACAATGAGCAGTTCTTC. Together with reference TRBV14 and TRBJ2-1, the CDR3 gives the full variable domain: EAGVTQFPSHSVIEKGQTVTLRCDPISGHDNLYWYRRVMGKEIKFLLHFVKESKQDESGMPNNRFLAERTGGTYSTLKVQPAELEDSGVYFCASSSNKDPGTLYNEQFFGPGTRLTVL.

This clonotype was seen once. V and J are TRBV29-1 and TRBJ1-1, with a tentative D call TRBD1 (5 bases). Germline V gene lookup returns CDR1 SQVTM and CDR2 ANQGSEA. The CDR3 contains 11 residues. The V and J ends lost 7 bases and 6 bases respectively, with 12 bases between them. CDR3 in amino acids: CSGTQGPEAFF. The CDR3 DNA follows: TGCAGCGGGACCCAGGGTCCTGAAGCTTTCTTT.

The CDR3 is CASSLTGAYQETQYF. CDR3 bases: TGCGCCAGCAGTCTGACAGGGGCCTACCAAGAGACCCAGTACTTC. V is TRBV4-1 and J is TRBJ2-5; the match to TRBD1 covers 8 bases. The CDR3 is 15 amino acids. V lost 6 bases, J lost 0 bases, and 6 bases stayed unmatched. The germline gives CDR1 MGHRA, CDR2 YSYEKL.

This clonotype has more than one count but fewer than ten. The gene calls are TRBV7-9 and TRBJ1-6; 7 bases are a match to TRBD1. V lost 2 bases, J lost 13 bases, and 2 bases stayed unmatched. The CDR3 is 12 residues long. Germline V gene lookup returns CDR1 SEHNR and CDR2 FQNEAQ (reference sequence). DNA for the CDR3: TGTGCCAGCAGCTTACCGGGACAGCCCCTCCACTTT. The encoded protein is CASSLPGQPLHF.

The gene calls are TRBV7-3 and TRBJ2-3; possibly TRBD1 or TRBD2 for D (5 bases each). The germline V gene has CDR1 SGHTA and CDR2 FQGTGA. The CDR3 runs to 16 residues. V dropped 3 bases and J dropped 2 bases, with 15 bases sitting between them. CDR3 amino acids: CASSLGAGSDTDTQYF. The DNA of the CDR3 is TGTGCCAGCAGCTTGGGAGCAGGGTCCGACACAGATACGCAGTATTTT.

J is TRBJ1-1 and V is TRBV20-1, with D unclear. CDR1 is DFQATT and CDR2 is SNEGSKA in the germline V gene (reference sequence). V was shortened by 4 bases and J by 1 base, with 4 bases between the two germline ends. CDR3 length equals 11 residues. CDR3 coding DNA: TGCAGTGCTACCGGGAACACTGAAGCTTTCTTT. It encodes CSATGNTEAFF.

This clonotype showed up just a few times. The chain employs TRBV20-1 and TRBJ2-5; 7 bases agree with TRBD2. Trimming at V came to 5 bases and at J to 4 bases, leaving 10 bases not matched to a gene. CDR1 DFQATT and CDR2 SNEGSKA come from the germline V gene (reference sequence). The CDR3 is 14 amino acids. CDR3 loop: CSASSRDYGETQYF. In DNA, the CDR3 is TGCAGTGCTTCTAGCCGGGACTACGGAGAGACCCAGTACTTC.

The chain employs TRBV3-1 and TRBJ2-5, with 7 bases matching TRBD2. The better agreement between TRBJ2-7 and the DNA end casts doubt on the J call. The length of the CDR3 is 13 residues. Germline CDR1 reads LGHDT; CDR2 reads YNNKEL (reference sequence). The CDR3 DNA is TGTGCCAGCAGCCAAATCCTAGCGGCCGAGCAGTACTTC. Amino acid sequence: CASSQILAAEQYF.

V usage is TRBV27 and J usage is TRBJ2-1; 11 bases are a match to TRBD2. V gave up 5 bases and J gave up 7 bases; unmatched junction bases: 10. CDR1 is MNHEY, CDR2 SMNVEV, per germline (reference sequence). The CDR3 extends over 16 amino acids. The CDR3 DNA is TGTGCCAGCAGTGTTTTAGCGGGGGGGCCATCGAATGAGCAGTTCTTC. Residues: CASSVLAGGPSNEQFF.

The CDR3 sequence is CASSAGLAAYEQYF. In DNA, the CDR3 is TGTGCCAGCAGCGCTGGACTAGCGGCCTACGAGCAGTACTTC. The V gene is TRBV9, the J gene TRBJ2-7; 10 bases are shared with TRBD2. This CDR3 is built from 14 residues. The germline V gene encodes CDR1 SGDLS and CDR2 YYNGEE. The V segment lost 3 bases and the J segment 2 bases; nucleotides outside the gene matches: 2.

The chain links TRBV10-3 to TRBJ2-5, with 9 bases lining up with TRBD2. The V gene end was trimmed by 10 bases and the J gene end by 2 bases; junction bases not matched to a gene: 11. Germline-derived CDR1 and CDR2 are ENHRY and SYGVKD. CDR3 length equals 15 residues. CDR3 sequence: CATEQSGGPQETQYF. CDR3 DNA: TGTGCCACCGAACAAAGCGGGGGGCCTCAAGAGACCCAGTACTTC.

This chain joins TRBV3-1 and TRBJ2-3, with a weak D call TRBD1 (6 bases). From germline, CDR1 is LGHDT and CDR2 YNNKEL (reference sequence). The CDR3 length is 17 residues. Trimming shortened V by 3 bases and J by 3 bases, and 19 bases separated the two germline ends. As DNA, the CDR3 is TGTGCCAGCAGCCAGGATTCGACAGGAGTACCTACAGATACGCAGTATTTT. Its protein is CASSQDSTGVPTDTQYF.

The chain combines TRBV4-1 with TRBJ2-1; D is possibly TRBD1 (5 bases). The germline CDR1 and CDR2 sequences are MGHRA and YSYEKL. The CDR3 consists of 16 residues. Trimming cost V 1 base and J 5 bases, with 15 bases left between them. The CDR3 sequence: CASSQVGADSNNEQFF. The CDR3 DNA is TGCGCCAGCAGCCAAGTAGGGGCCGATTCTAACAATGAGCAGTTCTTC.

This clonotype was counted a few times. The rearrangement uses TRBV9 and TRBJ1-4, with D possibly TRBD1 on 5 matching bases. Per germline, CDR1 SGDLS and CDR2 YYNGEE. The CDR3 is made up of 17 amino acids. The V end lost 4 bases, the J end lost 2 bases, and 18 bases lay between the germline ends. The CDR3, as DNA: TGTGCCAGCAGCCCGGGAGGGGCAGGGAGGACTAATGAAAAACTGTTTTTT. Protein: CASSPGGAGRTNEKLFF. The entire variable domain, with the rest obtained from reference TRBV9 and TRBJ1-4, is as follows: DSGVTQTPKHLITATGQRVTLRCSPRSGDLSVYWYQQSLDQGLQFLIQYYNGEERAKGNILERFSAQQFPDLHSELNLSSLELGDSALYFCASSPGGAGRTNEKLFFGSGTQLSVL.